These 14 T cell receptor beta chains originate from one sample sequenced in a study of blood T cells in healthy people across ages. PCR was performed a second time for roughly 7 to 12 cycles using a sample-barcoded 5' primer and a J-beta primer mix. A single record per CDR3 protein comes from TCRdb applying MiXCR to the 5' RACE reads. The repertoire includes approximately 1,700,000 distinct CDR3 sequences, approximately 40% of them detected once, and 23% sits in the top ten. The sample consisted of blood. These receptors all stem from a human donor in good health.

This clonotype was observed at least ten times. The V call is TRBV20-1, the J call TRBJ2-7; 7 nucleotides align to TRBD1. This CDR3 has 14 amino acids. Trimming at V came to 0 bases and at J to 0 bases, leaving 2 bases not matched to a gene. CDR1 and CDR2 from the germline V gene are DFQATT and SNEGSKA (reference sequence). This chain's CDR3 is CSAREGGPSYEQYF. CDR3 nucleotide sequence: TGCAGTGCTAGAGAAGGGGGCCCCTCCTACGAGCAGTACTTC.

The rearrangement joins TRBV6-1 to TRBJ1-2; D not resolved. The CDR3 runs 13 residues. Trimming pared 4 bases from V and 2 bases from J, leaving 8 bases between. Germline V gene lookup returns CDR1 MNHNS and CDR2 SASEGT. The CDR3 sequence: CASSARRNYGYTF. The CDR3 DNA reads TGTGCCAGCAGTGCCCGCAGGAACTATGGCTACACCTTC.

Note on this clonotype: This may stem from a read error, because a much larger clone lies one nucleotide away. This chain joins TRBV7-2 and TRBJ1-2; 8 bases align to TRBD1. Germline V gene sequence: CDR1 SGHTA, CDR2 FQGNSA. The CDR3 consists of 15 residues. The CDR3 region is CAGSERQGPSSGYTF. In DNA form, the CDR3 reads TGTGCCGGCAGCGAACGACAGGGGCCCTCCAGTGGCTACACCTTC. Full variable domain (outside the CDR3, taken from reference TRBV7-2 and TRBJ1-2): GAGVSQSPSNKVTEKGKDVELRCDPISGHTALYWYRQSLGQGLEFLIYFQGNSAPDKSGLPSDRFSAERTGGSVSTLTIQRTQQEDSAVYLCAGSERQGPSSGYTFGSGTRLTVV.

The chain uses TRBV3-1 and TRBJ2-5; weak D call: TRBD2 (6 bases). V lost 4 bases, J lost 4 bases, and 16 bases lay in between. The V gene's germline CDR1 is LGHDT and CDR2 YNNKEL (reference sequence). The CDR3 totals 15 residues. The CDR3 here is CASSPRIGGAETQYF. In DNA, the CDR3 is TGTGCCAGCAGCCCCCGTATTGGCGGGGCAGAGACCCAGTACTTC.

The table lists this clonotype with many counts. This chain joins TRBV5-1 and TRBJ2-7; weak D call: TRBD1 (5 bases). CDR3 length: 15 amino acids. From germline, CDR1 is SGHRS and CDR2 YFSETQ. With 4 bases removed from V and 1 base from J, the gap between germline ends came to 15 bases. This CDR3 reads CASSHDPGLSYEQYF. CDR3 bases: TGCGCCAGCAGCCATGATCCAGGGTTGTCCTACGAGCAGTACTTC.

This clonotype has a handful of counts. One end of the junction fails to match germline, which may point to a read error. The chain is built from TRBV5-1 and TRBJ2-3; the D gene could be TRBD1 or TRBD2 (5 bases each). Germline CDR1 and CDR2: SGHRS and YFSETQ. This CDR3 is 15 amino acids long. CDR3 coding DNA: TGTGCCAGCAGCTTGGAAGGGTCGGGAAGGGGTATGCAGTATTTT. Amino acid sequence: CASSLEGSGRGMQYF.

This clonotype appeared once. This chain uses TRBV5-1 with TRBJ2-4; D unresolved. Judging by the DNA end, TRBJ2-7 fits better; the J call may be wrong. Germline V gene lookup returns CDR1 SGHRS and CDR2 YFSETQ. The CDR3 loop spans 15 amino acids. The CDR3 coding sequence is TGCGCCAGCAGCTTGTCCCAGATCAGAACCTACGAGCAGTACTTC. It specifies CASSLSQIRTYEQYF.

This clonotype has just a few counts. The junction shows a germline mismatch at one end, possibly a read error. The rearrangement links TRBV12-3 or TRBV12-4 to TRBJ1-2; possibly TRBD1 for D (6 bases). The CDR3 is 14 residues long. CDR3 bases: TGTGCCAGCAGTTCGACGGGGGCTACCTATGGTTACACCTTC. Translation gives CASSSTGATYGYTF.

This chain joins TRBV27 and TRBJ1-1; D is uncertain. The V gene's germline CDR1 is MNHEY and CDR2 SMNVEV (reference sequence). CDR3 length: 15 residues. The ends were cut back, 7 bases at V and 0 bases at J, with 15 bases in the middle. The CDR3 reads CASKESAGLNTEAFF. The CDR3 nucleotides are TGTGCCAGCAAGGAATCAGCTGGGCTGAACACTGAAGCTTTCTTT.

The chain is built from TRBV5-5 and TRBJ1-2; 7 bases map to TRBD1. The CDR3 runs 13 residues. Per germline, CDR1 SGHKS and CDR2 YYEKEE (reference sequence). V was clipped by 7 bases and J by 0 bases; unmatched bases: 3. CDR3 nucleotides: TGTGCCAGCGGGACAGACCCTAACTATGGCTACACCTTC. Translation: CASGTDPNYGYTF.

The V call is TRBV3-1, the J call TRBJ2-5; 7 bases align to TRBD1. The V segment lost 4 bases and the J segment 11 bases; nucleotides outside the gene matches: 10. Germline CDR1 is LGHDT and CDR2 is YNNKEL (reference sequence). The CDR3 extends over 13 amino acids. The CDR3 DNA reads as TGTGCCAGCAGCCGTGGCAGGGGGAACGGGCAGTACTTC. This gives the protein CASSRGRGNGQYF.

This clonotype appeared a few times. This chain connects TRBV3-1 to TRBJ2-1; D remains ambiguous. The V end lost 1 base, the J end lost 8 bases, and 15 bases lay between the germline ends. The CDR3 is 15 amino acids. Germline CDR1 reads LGHDT; CDR2 reads YNNKEL (reference sequence). The CDR3 loop reads CASSQGTPVVYEQFF. The CDR3 region has the DNA TGTGCCAGCAGCCAAGGGACGCCCGTTGTGTATGAGCAGTTCTTC.

This clonotype was observed a few times. V gene TRBV20-1 combines with J gene TRBJ2-1; TRBD2 matches at 7 bases. The trim removed 4 bases at V and 4 bases at J, leaving 4 bases unmatched. In germline, CDR1 is DFQATT, CDR2 SNEGSKA (reference sequence). This CDR3 has 13 amino acids. CDR3 in DNA: TGCAGTGCTAAGCTGGGGGGGTACAATGAGCAGTTCTTC. It is translated as CSAKLGGYNEQFF.

The rearrangement uses TRBV10-3 and TRBJ1-5, with D unclear. This CDR3 is 13 amino acids long. V gave up 8 bases and J gave up 0 bases, with 8 bases separating them. Germline V CDR1 and CDR2: ENHRY, SYGVKD. CDR3 sequence (DNA): TGTGCCATCGGAGATTATAGCAATCAGCCCCAGCATTTT. Translating gives CAIGDYSNQPQHF.